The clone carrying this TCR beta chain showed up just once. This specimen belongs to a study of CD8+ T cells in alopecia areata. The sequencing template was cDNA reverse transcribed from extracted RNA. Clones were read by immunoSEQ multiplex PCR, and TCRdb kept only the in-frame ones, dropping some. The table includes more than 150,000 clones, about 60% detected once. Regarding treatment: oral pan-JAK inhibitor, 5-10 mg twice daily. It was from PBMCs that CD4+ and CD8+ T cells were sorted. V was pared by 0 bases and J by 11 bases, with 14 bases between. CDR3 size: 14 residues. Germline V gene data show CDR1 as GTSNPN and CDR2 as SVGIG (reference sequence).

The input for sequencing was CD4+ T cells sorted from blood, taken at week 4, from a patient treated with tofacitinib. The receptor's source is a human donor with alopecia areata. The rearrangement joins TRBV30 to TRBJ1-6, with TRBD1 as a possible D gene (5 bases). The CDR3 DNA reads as TGTGCCTGGAGTGTGGGGGGAGGCAGGACACCCCTCCACTTT. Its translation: CAWSVGGGRTPLHF.